Detailed here is one TCR beta chain. What it recognizes is unknown. This specimen comes from a study of post-analysis software for immune sequencing data. Study-wide results and limits: The authors found that F measure strongly co-clustered same-batch samples. Significantly decreased normalized Chao1 diversity was recorded for multiple sclerosis patients relative to controls. Among a handful of TRBV segments more frequent in patients than controls were TRBV5-6, TRBV5-1 and TRBV20-1.

TCR beta cDNA libraries had unique molecular identifiers. Input of roughly 0.85 to 11 million T cells yielded a few hundred thousand cDNA molecules. TCRdb itself ran the PCR reads through MiXCR, one entry per CDR3 protein. The sample has around 400,000 distinct CDR3 sequences; 30% to 40% are singletons. Trimming stripped 5 bases from V and 5 bases from J, with 15 bases between. The CDR3 is 14 amino acids. Germline V lookup: CDR1 DFQATT, CDR2 SNEGSKA (reference sequence). The chain uses TRBV20-1 and TRBJ2-2, with D perhaps matching TRBD2 (5 bases). This receptor was obtained from a girl aged 2 to 9 with multiple sclerosis. The sequencing input was blood. The CDR3 region is CSAPSTSGTGELFF. The DNA for the CDR3 is TGCAGTGCTCCCTCGACATCGGGGACCGGGGAGCTGTTTTTT.